Listed below are T cell receptor beta chains from one sample, sequenced in a study of cytomegalovirus exposure and HLA in healthy donors. Assay: immunoSEQ multiplex PCR; the TCRdb copy retains only in-frame clones and omits some. The profile shows about 160,000 clones, roughly 80% of them singletons. Source material: PBMCs. The receptor set was obtained from a human donor in good health. The CDR3 runs from the conserved cysteine through the conserved F or W. D genes are given only for firm matches. Only part of the rows carry a size: once, few, many, or a class if the clone is expanded.

TRBJ2-7 | once | TRBD1 | TRBV5-4 | TGTGCCAGCAGCCCCGGACAGGGGGTTTGGGAGCAGTACTTC | CASSPGQGVWEQYF
TRBJ2-1 | once | TRBD2 | TRBV6-6 | TGTGCCAGCGGGACTACCTACAATGAGCAGTTCTTC | CASGTTYNEQFF
TRBJ1-2 | once | . | TRBV5-1 | TGCGCCAGCAGCTTGGGGGAGGCCTATGGCTACACCTTC | CASSLGEAYGYTF
TRBJ1-4 | . | . | TRBV5-4 | TGTGCCAGCAGCTTCCAAGGGGGGGCAGACGAAAAACTGTTTTTT | CASSFQGGADEKLFF
TRBJ2-5 | . | TRBD2 | TRBV15 | TGTGCCACCTCCGGGAGGGCTCTCCAAGAGACCCAGTACTTC | CATSGRALQETQYF
TRBJ2-3 | . | TRBD2 | TRBV7-9 | TGTGCCAGCAGACGTAGCGGGAGGGGCACAGATACGCAGTATTTT | CASRRSGRGTDTQYF
TRBJ2-7 | . | . | TRBV5-1 | TGCGCCAGCAGCTTGGATCCTGTCTACGAGCAGTACTTC | CASSLDPVYEQYF
TRBJ2-7 | few | TRBD1 | TRBV9 | TGTGCCAGCAGCCCAGGACAGGGGCGGTTCTACGAGCAGTACTTC | CASSPGQGRFYEQYF
TRBJ2-7 | . | TRBD1 | TRBV28 | TGTGCCAGCAGTTCTACCAGGGGGCGAAGCTCCTACGAGCAGTACTTC | CASSSTRGRSSYEQYF
TRBJ2-1 | . | . | TRBV7-9 | TGTGCCAGCAGCTTAACCGAATTCACGAGCTCCTACAATGAGCAGTTCTTC | CASSLTEFTSSYNEQFF
TRBJ1-2 | . | . | TRBV2 | TGTGCCAGCACCGTCAAGACAGTTTACTATGGCTACACCTTC | CASTVKTVYYGYTF
TRBJ2-1 | . | . | TRBV20-1 | TGCAGTGCTAGTTCCACCGGTGAGCAGTTCTTC | CSASSTGEQFF
TRBJ2-7 | . | . | TRBV7-2 | TGTGCCAGCAGCTTCAGGGGCTCCCTTATGTACGAGCAGTACTTC | CASSFRGSLMYEQYF
TRBJ2-1 | . | TRBD2 | TRBV6-5 | TGTGCCAGCACCCGGGTAGCGGGAGGGCCAAATGAGCAGTTCTTC | CASTRVAGGPNEQFF
TRBJ2-5 | . | . | TRBV10-1 | TGCGCCAGCAGTGAGCAGGCTAGCAGCGGTCAGGAGACCCAGTACTTC | CASSEQASSGQETQYF
TRBJ2-7 | . | TRBD2 | TRBV5-5 | TGTGCCAGCAGCACGGGACTAGCGGGACTGAGCTACGAGCAGTACTTC | CASSTGLAGLSYEQYF
TRBJ2-7 | . | . | TRBV27 | TGTGCCAGCAGTCCCTCTTGGGGGGGCGGGTACGAGCAGTACTTC | CASSPSWGGGYEQYF
TRBJ1-2 | . | TRBD1 | TRBV5-1 | TGCGCCAGCAGCTCGGAGGGACAGAGCTATGGCTACACCTTC | CASSSEGQSYGYTF
TRBJ2-7 | few | . | TRBV27 | TGTGCCAGCAGTCAGAGCACGGGTGGATTCTACGAGCAGTACTTC | CASSQSTGGFYEQYF
TRBJ2-5 | . | TRBD1 | TRBV2 | TGTGCCAGCGACAGGGGGCATCGAGAGACCCAGTACTTC | CASDRGHRETQYF
TRBJ2-5 | . | . | TRBV7-8 | TGTGCCAGCAGTCCGGGACACCGCGTAGAGACCCAGTACTTC | CASSPGHRVETQYF
TRBJ2-1 | . | . | TRBV7-9 | TGTGCCAGCAGCTTAGTAATCGGGGATGAGCAGTTCTTC | CASSLVIGDEQFF
TRBJ1-4 | once | . | TRBV5-1 | TGCGCCAGCAGCTTGGACGGACAAGGCGACGGTGAAAAACTGTTTTTT | CASSLDGQGDGEKLFF
TRBJ2-7 | . | TRBD2 | TRBV27 | TGTGCCAGCAGTCCGGGGGACTACTCCTACGAGCAGTACTTC | CASSPGDYSYEQYF
TRBJ2-3 | . | TRBD2 | TRBV4-1 | TGCGCCAGCAGCCAAGATGGAGAGGGACTAGTCCCCATAGATACGCAGTATTTT | CASSQDGEGLVPIDTQYF
TRBJ1-3 | . | . | TRBV5-4 | TGTGCCAGCAGCTTGTGGGAGGGACTCCTCTCTGGAAACACCATATATTTT | CASSLWEGLLSGNTIYF
TRBJ1-1 | once | . | TRBV5-4 | TGTGCCAGCAGCCCTCTTTCTCTTATGAACACTGAAGCTTTCTTT | CASSPLSLMNTEAFF
TRBJ2-3 | . | TRBD1 | TRBV9 | TGTGCCAGCAGCGTAGACAGGGGGCAGGCAGATACGCAGTATTTT | CASSVDRGQADTQYF
TRBJ1-2 | . | TRBD1 | TRBV30 | TGTGCCTGGAGCTACAGACAGGGCCGAGGCTACCCCTTC | CAWSYRQGRGYPF